The 18 T cell receptor beta chains given below trace back to one sample, sequenced in a study of regulatory T cells in long-lasting Graves disease. For TCR beta, libraries came from iRepertoire HTBI primers and Arm-PCR of CDR3 regions. TCRdb re-called the multiplex PCR reads with MiXCR, one entry per CDR3 protein. The sample shows 500,000 to 700,000 distinct CDR3 sequences, roughly 15% of them seen only once. As for time point: newly diagnosed GD, antithyroid drugs for less than 3 months. Generation of the TCR library employed RNA extracted from PBMCs. The same sample was also used in a study of T cells in Graves' hyperthyroidism and ophthalmopathy.

The sequenced sample was peripheral blood mononuclear cells (PBMCs), obtained at new diagnosis, from a patient treated with antithyroid drugs. All receptors derive from a woman aged 30 to 39 with Graves disease.

There are many counts of this clonotype. V usage is TRBV28 and J usage is TRBJ1-4; D may be TRBD1 (5 bases). The germline V gene has CDR1 MDHEN and CDR2 SYDVKM. The length of the CDR3 is 16 residues. The V gene lost 1 base and the J gene lost 6 bases, with 15 bases spanning the gap. CDR3 residues: CASSLSAPGRDEKLFF. The CDR3 DNA sequence: TGTGCCAGCAGTTTATCGGCTCCAGGGAGGGATGAAAAACTGTTTTTT.

For this clonotype: Just one base apart from a much larger clone, this may be a read error. The conserved phenylalanine or tryptophan normally closing the CDR3 is absent here, so this likely arose from a read error. The chain combines TRBV20-1 with TRBJ2-1; TRBD2 aligns across 10 bases. The CDR3 sequence is 13 residues long. Germline values: CDR1 DFQATT, CDR2 SNEGSKA (reference sequence). The V and J ends lost 3 bases and 7 bases, in that order; junction bases with no gene match: 3. The DNA of the CDR3 is TGCAGTGCTAGTCTAGCGGGAGTGAATGAGCAGTTCTCC. This sequence encodes CSASLAGVNEQFS.

With respect to this clonotype: A clone one base away is much larger, so this may be a read error. This chain joins TRBV6-1 and TRBJ2-3; D unclear. The CDR3 has 14 residues. Trimming stripped 7 bases from V and 4 bases from J, with 15 bases between. In germline, CDR1 is MNHNS, CDR2 SASEGT. In DNA form, the CDR3 reads TGTGCCAGCAATCAAGTAGGACCAGCAGATACGCAGTATTTT. Its protein product is CASNQVGPADTQYF.

This clonotype has a handful of counts. This chain joins TRBV4-2 and TRBJ2-7, with 7 bases lining up with TRBD1. This CDR3 comprises 15 residues. The V gene end was trimmed by 2 bases and the J gene end by 5 bases; junction bases not matched to a gene: 9. Germline assignment: CDR1 LGHNA and CDR2 YNFKEQ. The CDR3 DNA is TGTGCCAGCAGCCAAACTACAGGGGATTCCCACGAGCAGTACTTC. Amino acid sequence: CASSQTTGDSHEQYF.

This clonotype has more than one count but fewer than ten. The genes are TRBV14 and TRBJ1-6; D remains ambiguous. CDR1 and CDR2 from the germline V gene are SGHDN and FVKESK. CDR3 length: 16 amino acids. The V and J ends lost 3 bases and 0 bases respectively, with 9 bases between them. CDR3 nucleotides: TGTGCCAGCAGCCATCGGGGAAGCTCCTATAATTCACCCCTCCACTTT. This encodes CASSHRGSSYNSPLHF.

This clonotype appeared a few times. A read error may produce the germline difference seen at one junction end. The V and J genes are TRBV28 and TRBJ1-1; the D gene is possibly TRBD1 (5 bases). Germline values: CDR1 MDHEN, CDR2 SYDVKM. This CDR3 has 15 amino acids. CDR3 sequence: CASRFPPGPNTAAFF. For the CDR3, the DNA is TGTGCCAGCAGATTTCCCCCAGGGCCGAACACTGCAGCTTTCTTT.

At least ten counts were recorded for this clonotype. This sequence joins TRBV2 and TRBJ1-5; 7 positions match TRBD1. Germline V gene lookup returns CDR1 SNHLY and CDR2 FYNNEI. V lost 7 bases, J lost 8 bases, and 20 bases stayed unmatched. The CDR3 contains 17 residues. CDR3 residues: CASTVWSGQAGEEPQHF. The CDR3 region has the DNA TGTGCCAGCACAGTTTGGTCAGGACAGGCTGGAGAAGAGCCCCAGCATTTT.

V and J are TRBV10-2 and TRBJ1-3; D gene ambiguous. This CDR3 contains 12 residues. In germline, CDR1 is WSHSY, CDR2 SAAADI. V was pared by 8 bases and J by 0 bases, with 5 bases between. The CDR3 is CASFGSGNTIYF. The CDR3 DNA sequence: TGCGCCAGCTTTGGCTCTGGAAACACCATATATTTT.

Ten or more counts support this clonotype. The rearrangement joins TRBV6-1 to TRBJ2-1, with no clear D. The germline CDR1 and CDR2 sequences are MNHNS and SASEGT. Trimming took off 6 bases at V and 0 bases at J, with 9 bases between the two ends. The CDR3 has 14 residues. CDR3 bases: TGTGCCAGCAGGAGTTTCAGCTCCTACAATGAGCAGTTCTTC. Encoded protein: CASRSFSSYNEQFF.

This clonotype was found many times. The chain uses TRBV7-6 and TRBJ2-7; possible D gene TRBD2, 5 bases. The CDR3 contains 18 residues. Trimming left V 5 bases short and J 0 bases short, with 23 bases between. Germline lookup yields CDR1 SGHVS and CDR2 FNYEAQ. The CDR3 DNA follows: TGTGCCAGCAGCCCTGTTGCAGCGGTACGGGTTAGCTCCTACGAGCAGTACTTC. Protein product: CASSPVAAVRVSSYEQYF.

The sample holds many counts of this clonotype. The chain employs TRBV29-1 and TRBJ2-2; no clear D gene. Trimming cost V 4 bases and J 7 bases, with 7 bases left between them. The CDR3 extends over 11 amino acids. The germline V gene encodes CDR1 SQVTM and CDR2 ANQGSEA. The CDR3 DNA reads TGCAGCGTTGGGGGTGGCGGGGAGCTGTTTTTT. It encodes CSVGGGGELFF.

This clonotype was seen more than once but under ten times. V gene TRBV20-1 combines with J gene TRBJ2-7; TRBD2 agrees at 9 bases. Germline V gene data show CDR1 as DFQATT and CDR2 as SNEGSKA (reference sequence). The trim removed 6 bases at V and 0 bases at J, leaving 9 bases unmatched. This CDR3 has 15 residues. Here the CDR3 reads CSARTPSGASYEQYF. The DNA of the CDR3 is TGCAGTGCACGCACCCCTAGCGGGGCCTCCTACGAGCAGTACTTC.

A word on this clonotype: A much larger clone is a single base away; this may be a read error. The genes are TRBV12-3 or TRBV12-4 and TRBJ1-5, with TRBD1 matching over 8 bases. V shed 6 bases and J 3 bases; nucleotides not matched to a gene: 7. This CDR3 is built from 15 residues. CDR3 in amino acids: CASREQGGLNQPQHF. As DNA, the CDR3 is TGTGCCAGCAGAGAACAGGGGGGACTCAATCAGCCCCAGCATTTT.

This clonotype was recorded many times. The chain uses TRBV12-3 or TRBV12-4 and TRBJ2-7, with D unresolved. The ends were cut back, 3 bases at V and 7 bases at J, with 7 bases in the middle. This CDR3 is 11 amino acids long. CDR3 protein: CASSFRLEQYF. CDR3 bases: TGTGCCAGCAGTTTCCGTCTAGAGCAGTACTTC.

CDR3 coding DNA: TGTGCCACCAGTGTGGGGGGTTCCAATGAGCAGTTCTTC. Translated: CATSVGGSNEQFF. The chain combines TRBV24-1 with TRBJ2-1; tentatively, D is TRBD2 (6 bases). CDR3 size: 13 residues. The V end was cut by 5 bases, the J end by 6 bases, with 10 bases between. CDR1 is KGHDR and CDR2 is SFDVKD in the germline V gene.

This clonotype occurred many times. The chain is built from TRBV12-3 or TRBV12-4 and TRBJ1-5; 11 nucleotides match TRBD1. The V and J ends lost 5 bases and 2 bases, in that order; junction bases with no gene match: 2. The CDR3 runs 15 residues. The CDR3 bases are TGTGCCAGCAGTCGGGACAGGGGGGGCAATCAGCCCCAGCATTTT. Translating it yields CASSRDRGGNQPQHF.

V and J are TRBV29-1 and TRBJ2-5; the match to TRBD2 covers 7 bases. With V trimmed by 4 bases and J by 5 bases, 13 bases remained unmatched. CDR1 SQVTM and CDR2 ANQGSEA come from the germline V gene. The CDR3 has 15 residues. The CDR3 sequence is CSVAPGSSGWETQYF. The CDR3 bases are TGCAGCGTTGCCCCCGGGAGTAGCGGGTGGGAGACCCAGTACTTC. Full variable domain (rest looked up from reference TRBV29-1 and TRBJ2-5): SAVISQKPSRDICQRGTSLTIQCQVDSQVTMMFWYRQQPGQSLTLIATANQGSEATYESGFVIDKFPISRPNLTFSTLTVSNMSPEDSSIYLCSVAPGSSGWETQYFGPGTRLLVL.

J is TRBJ2-1 and V is TRBV28, with D maybe TRBD2 (5 bases). The V gene lost 6 bases and the J gene lost 8 bases, with 14 bases spanning the gap. The CDR3 contains 13 residues. Germline CDR1 is MDHEN and CDR2 is SYDVKM. The CDR3 nucleotides are TGTGCCAGCAGCGGGGTGACGGCACATGAGCAGTTCTTC. Translated: CASSGVTAHEQFF.